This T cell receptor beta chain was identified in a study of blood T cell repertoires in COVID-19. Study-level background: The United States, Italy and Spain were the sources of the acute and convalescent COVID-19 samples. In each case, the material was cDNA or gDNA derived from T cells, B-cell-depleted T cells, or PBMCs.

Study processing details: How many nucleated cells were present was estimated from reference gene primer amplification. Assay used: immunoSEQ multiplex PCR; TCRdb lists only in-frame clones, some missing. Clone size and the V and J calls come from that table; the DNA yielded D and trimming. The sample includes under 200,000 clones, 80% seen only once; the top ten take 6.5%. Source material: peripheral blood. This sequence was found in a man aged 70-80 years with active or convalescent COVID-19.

CDR3 residues: CASSRDGPSTDTQYF. The CDR3 bases are TGTGCCAGCAGCCGCGATGGCCCTAGCACAGATACGCAGTATTTT. This chain joins TRBV7-8 and TRBJ2-3, with unresolved D. The germline V gene has CDR1 SGHVS and CDR2 FQNEAQ. The CDR3 contains 15 residues. V dropped 5 bases and J dropped 0 bases, with 12 bases sitting between them.